This is a list of T cell receptor beta chains from one sample in a study of blood T cell repertoires in COVID-19. Using immunoSEQ multiplex PCR, the repertoire was profiled, and TCRdb retains in-frame clones only, with some absent. The table lists 140,000 to 150,000 clones, roughly 84% of them singletons. Sequenced sample: PBMCs or T cells enriched from blood (not recorded which). The receptor source for this set is a woman aged 50 to 60 who had been exposed to COVID-19. The conserved cysteine and the conserved F or W are not part of the CDR3 here. Each record gives: J gene, CDR3 length, V gene, CDR3 protein.

>TRBJ2-1|15|TRBV4-2
ASSQDNPSGGYNEQF
>TRBJ2-5|13|TRBV6-4
ASRTPRTGVETQY
>TRBJ2-5|9|TRBV21-1
ASSSKETQY
>TRBJ2-7|13|TRBV18
ASSPPGLAVYEQY
>TRBJ1-1|15|TRBV6-2/TRBV6-3
ASSFYPYEADITEAF
>TRBJ1-3|16|TRBV25-1
ASSKSGTATSAGNTIY
>TRBJ1-1|13|TRBV29-1
SGKTGTGAGTEAF
>TRBJ2-4|12|TRBV2
ASGAGGPANIQY
>TRBJ2-7|12|TRBV5-6
ASSSLAGGSEQY
>TRBJ2-1|11|TRBV10-3
AIRGREGFMSL
>TRBJ1-5|13|TRBV20-1
SASLGQGGNQPQH
>TRBJ2-7|12|TRBV7-2
ASSLGSGGREQY
>TRBJ2-3|8|TRBV29-1
SVERESQY
>TRBJ2-1|13|TRBV11-3
ASSSDVAGYNEQF
>TRBJ1-2|11|TRBV6-5
ASSSTNSYGYT
>TRBJ2-7|11|TRBV7-2
ASSPAGSYEQY
>TRBJ2-1|11|TRBV3-1/TRBV3-2
ASSQDPRDSLF
>TRBJ1-2|12|TRBV18
ASSPQRGVYGYT
>TRBJ1-3|15|TRBV28
ASRTTVLSASGNTIY
>TRBJ2-5|14|TRBV9
ASSPQPWTVQETQY
>TRBJ2-3|14|TRBV18
ASSSKAGGGSDTQY
>TRBJ2-7|11|TRBV12-3/TRBV12-4
ASSLPGLAEQY
>TRBJ1-2|11|TRBV28
ASSGQGLLGYT
>TRBJ2-7|14|TRBV19
ASSIDAQGAYYEQY
>TRBJ2-3|18|TRBV3-1/TRBV3-2
ASSPIRQSPSGAPTDTQY